This paragraph covers one T cell receptor beta chain sequence. Its antigen is currently unknown. The PCR was carried out with 60 Vbeta primers and 13 Jbeta primers. Generated by immunoSEQ multiplex PCR, the TCRdb table keeps only in-frame clones and is missing some. Of 200,000 to 250,000 clones detected, around 89% appear once; the ten largest clones hold 1%. This entry belongs to a study of cytomegalovirus exposure and HLA in healthy donors. The overall study: Some 180 million T cells yielded approximately 110 million unique TCR beta sequences in earlier analysis. Study conclusions and caveats: At a 0.05 false discovery rate, a later analysis found approximately 15,000 TCR beta sequences to be associated with HLA alleles. In a later analysis, DRB1 alleles had the most associated TCRs; HLA-C alleles the fewest.

Germline CDR1 reads SGHDT; CDR2 reads YYEEEE. The CDR3 runs 15 residues. Trimming removed 4 bases at V and 0 bases at J, with 13 bases between. The chain employs TRBV5-6 and TRBJ2-5, with D perhaps TRBD2 (6 bases). The sequencing sample was made of PBMCs. The sequence was obtained from a woman aged 18-29 years in good health and CMV-seronegative. The CDR3 here is CASSVGTVYQETQYF. Here the CDR3 DNA reads TGTGCCAGCAGCGTAGGGACTGTGTACCAAGAGACCCAGTACTTC.